This T cell receptor beta chain was captured by sequencing in a study of T cells in Graves' hyperthyroidism and ophthalmopathy. Study-level results: Most thyroid clonotypes with frequency above 0.001 were detected in blood.

Graves' hyperthyroidism qualified as stable when ophthalmopathy did not progress within 18 months. Uncontrolled infections, other autoimmune diseases, pregnancy or lactation led to exclusion of patients. TCR beta CDR3 regions were amplified from RNA. Primed by the HTBI set, a first-round RT-PCR was run on the TCR CDR3. TCRdb passed the multiplex PCR reads through MiXCR, listing each CDR3 protein once. Of 650,000 to 750,000 distinct CDR3 sequences in the sample, 14% were seen once. About this clonotype: Antigen specificity is unknown. This may be a read error: a much more frequent sequence differs by one nucleotide.

The length of the CDR3 is 14 residues. Germline loops: CDR1 SGHKS, CDR2 YYEKEE (reference sequence). The chain recombines TRBV5-5 with TRBJ2-7; 7 bases agree with TRBD1. Sequencing was performed on blood. This TCR came from a woman between 18 and 29 years old with Graves' hyperthyroidism. This CDR3 is CASSFVPGGYEQYF. As DNA, the CDR3 is TGCGCCAGCAGCTTTGTCCCAGGGGGATACGAGCAGTACTTC.